This note documents a single T cell receptor beta chain sequence. What it binds is not known. This record comes from a study of a mutant IDH1 vaccine in newly diagnosed glioma. The wider study: Investigators started vaccination 4-6 weeks after radiotherapy alone, or with temozolomide cycles. Earlier treatment was radiotherapy, temozolomide, or both, with most getting both. Study results and limitations: It seemed that pseudoprogression was not linked to changes in the top peripheral T cell clonotypes.

Time point of the sample: week 11, during vaccination. In every dose of vaccine, 300 ug of mutant IDH1 20-mer peptide was given alongside topical imiquimod. There were new WHO grade 3 or 4 astrocytomas in the donors, and these were IDH1-mutant and ATRX-lost. V lost 2 bases to trimming and J lost 4 bases; unmatched junction nucleotides: 2. Per germline, CDR1 SGDLS and CDR2 YYNGEE. The CDR3 sequence is 15 residues long. The method was immunoSEQ multiplex PCR; TCRdb's version includes in-frame clones alone and lacks a portion of them. The sample shows some 120,000 clones, over 75% of them seen only once.

This clonotype originated in a man aged 40-49 years with glioma. This rearrangement joins TRBV9 to TRBJ2-7; TRBD2 agrees at 14 bases. This specimen was PBMCs, taken from a glioma patient whose treatment included an IDH1 peptide vaccine. CDR3 DNA sequence: TGTGCCAGCAGCGTTGGGACTAGCGGGAGATACGAGCAGTACTTC. This sequence encodes CASSVGTSGRYEQYF. The entire variable domain, with the rest obtained from reference TRBV9 and TRBJ2-7, is as follows: DSGVTQTPKHLITATGQRVTLRCSPRSGDLSVYWYQQSLDQGLQFLIQYYNGEERAKGNILERFSAQQFPDLHSELNLSSLELGDSALYFCASSVGTSGRYEQYFGPGTRLTVT.